In its sample, the clone carrying this TCR beta chain was seen once. CDR1 and CDR2 from the germline V gene are SEHNR and FQNEAQ (reference sequence). J gave up 4 bases and V 5 bases, and 10 bases lay outside the gene matches. This CDR3 has 15 amino acids. Authors' analysis steps: How many nucleated cells were present was estimated from reference gene primer amplification. Produced via immunoSEQ multiplex PCR; TCRdb's table is partial and in-frame only. V and J calls and clone size are copied from that table; D and trimming were computed from the DNA. The table shows 160,000 or so clones, with approximately 90% occurring only once. The source of the sample is a study of blood T cell repertoires in COVID-19. The overall study: Sites in the United States, Italy and Spain provided acute and convalescent COVID-19 samples.

V usage is TRBV7-9 and J usage is TRBJ2-7, with 8 bases identical to TRBD1. This sequence was found in a man between 18 and 29 years old with acute or convalescent COVID-19. What was sequenced was peripheral blood. CDR3 DNA: TGTGCCAGCAGCGCCACGACAGGGGATTTTTACGAGCAGTACTTC. This encodes CASSATTGDFYEQYF.